These T cell receptor beta chains were read from a single sample in a study of blood T cell repertoires in COVID-19. Assay: immunoSEQ multiplex PCR; the TCRdb copy retains only in-frame clones and omits some. The top ten hold about 1.7% of the sample, which has 250,000 to 300,000 clones, around 90% seen once. The sequencing sample was made of PBMCs or T cells enriched from blood (not recorded which). Receptors originate from a woman in her 40s who had recovered from COVID-19. Each CDR3 is given with its conserved first and last residue. Each record gives: clone size, J gene, V gene, CDR3 protein. Clone size is shown for a subset of rows, as once, few, many or a class of expanded clone.

abundance: once; j_gene: TRBJ1-4; v_gene: TRBV30; CDR3aa: CAWSAQGGDEKLFF
abundance: NA; j_gene: TRBJ2-4; v_gene: TRBV20-1; CDR3aa: CSASTSGIAKNIQYF
abundance: NA; j_gene: TRBJ2-1; v_gene: TRBV5-1; CDR3aa: CASSLGVAGINEQFF
abundance: NA; j_gene: TRBJ2-5; v_gene: TRBV3-1/TRBV3-2; CDR3aa: CASSLRQQETQYF
abundance: NA; j_gene: TRBJ1-1; v_gene: TRBV5-1; CDR3aa: CASSLAHLRDTEAFF
abundance: NA; j_gene: TRBJ2-7; v_gene: TRBV19; CDR3aa: CASSIGTGMYEQYF
abundance: NA; j_gene: TRBJ2-7; v_gene: TRBV5-1; CDR3aa: CASSLVPVTYEQYF
abundance: once; j_gene: TRBJ2-1; v_gene: TRBV19; CDR3aa: CASSNQIEGEQFF
abundance: NA; j_gene: TRBJ2-7; v_gene: TRBV5-4; CDR3aa: CASREPGSRISYEQYF
abundance: NA; j_gene: TRBJ1-2; v_gene: TRBV6-1; CDR3aa: CASSEAPSGGMVDYGYTF
abundance: NA; j_gene: TRBJ2-1; v_gene: TRBV5-1; CDR3aa: CASSLAAGLVNEQFF
abundance: NA; j_gene: TRBJ2-7; v_gene: TRBV6-5; CDR3aa: CASRLTSGGIIEQYF
abundance: NA; j_gene: TRBJ1-2; v_gene: TRBV2; CDR3aa: CASSERQGGDYGYTF
abundance: NA; j_gene: TRBJ2-2; v_gene: TRBV18; CDR3aa: CASSPAGGASTGELFF
abundance: NA; j_gene: TRBJ1-1; v_gene: TRBV6-5; CDR3aa: CASGLNTEAFF
abundance: NA; j_gene: TRBJ1-2; v_gene: TRBV7-8; CDR3aa: CASSGQRANYGYTF
abundance: NA; j_gene: TRBJ2-7; v_gene: TRBV18; CDR3aa: CASSPRDRGEEQYF
abundance: NA; j_gene: TRBJ2-7; v_gene: TRBV18; CDR3aa: CASSPTTGQRVEQYF
abundance: NA; j_gene: TRBJ1-1; v_gene: TRBV3-1/TRBV3-2; CDR3aa: CASSLAGMNTEAFF
abundance: NA; j_gene: TRBJ2-1; v_gene: TRBV7-9; CDR3aa: CASTPLTSGRFNEQFF
abundance: NA; j_gene: TRBJ1-1; v_gene: TRBV4-2; CDR3aa: CASSQGGRYTEAFF
abundance: NA; j_gene: TRBJ2-5; v_gene: TRBV3-1/TRBV3-2; CDR3aa: CASSHGGPQTQYF
abundance: NA; j_gene: TRBJ2-5; v_gene: TRBV20-1; CDR3aa: CSAGDGGIKETQYF
abundance: NA; j_gene: TRBJ1-2; v_gene: TRBV6-5; CDR3aa: CASSSFYGYTF
abundance: NA; j_gene: TRBJ2-7; v_gene: TRBV5-1; CDR3aa: CASSGDSVYEQYF
abundance: NA; j_gene: TRBJ1-1; v_gene: TRBV2; CDR3aa: CASSGDRLSEAFF
abundance: NA; j_gene: TRBJ1-2; v_gene: TRBV6-5; CDR3aa: CASSPRDRDYGYTF
abundance: NA; j_gene: TRBJ1-3; v_gene: TRBV7-2; CDR3aa: CASRGTASGNTIYF
abundance: NA; j_gene: TRBJ1-2; v_gene: TRBV11-2; CDR3aa: CASSLTRAAGYTF
abundance: NA; j_gene: TRBJ2-7; v_gene: TRBV30; CDR3aa: CAWRQGYEQYF
abundance: NA; j_gene: TRBJ1-1; v_gene: TRBV3-1/TRBV3-2; CDR3aa: CASSPWTGNTEAFF
abundance: NA; j_gene: TRBJ2-1; v_gene: TRBV10-3; CDR3aa: CAISESVGAVLSEGNNEQFF
abundance: NA; j_gene: TRBJ2-5; v_gene: TRBV7-8; CDR3aa: CASRPTSGQETQYF
abundance: once; j_gene: TRBJ1-1; v_gene: TRBV28; CDR3aa: CASRPTGVMNTEAFF
abundance: NA; j_gene: TRBJ2-3; v_gene: TRBV7-2; CDR3aa: CASSGTGTSGIRDTQYF
abundance: NA; j_gene: TRBJ2-7; v_gene: TRBV2; CDR3aa: CAFRGGTGYGYEQYF
abundance: NA; j_gene: TRBJ1-1; v_gene: TRBV23-1; CDR3aa: CASSQAGMIILNTEAFF
abundance: many; j_gene: TRBJ1-2; v_gene: TRBV18; CDR3aa: CASSPGTGRQVGYTF
abundance: NA; j_gene: TRBJ2-5; v_gene: TRBV5-1; CDR3aa: CASSLLAYQETQYF
abundance: NA; j_gene: TRBJ1-2; v_gene: TRBV6-5; CDR3aa: CASSLHRVQGGYTF
abundance: NA; j_gene: TRBJ2-5; v_gene: TRBV5-6; CDR3aa: CASSLGQSQETQYF
abundance: NA; j_gene: TRBJ1-2; v_gene: TRBV5-1; CDR3aa: CASSLAPGANYGYTF
abundance: NA; j_gene: TRBJ2-2; v_gene: TRBV7-8; CDR3aa: CASSSWTGPGPGELFF
abundance: once; j_gene: TRBJ2-6; v_gene: TRBV2; CDR3aa: CASSRTGGSGANVLTF
abundance: NA; j_gene: TRBJ2-6; v_gene: TRBV6-4; CDR3aa: CASSDGKVSGTGANVLTF